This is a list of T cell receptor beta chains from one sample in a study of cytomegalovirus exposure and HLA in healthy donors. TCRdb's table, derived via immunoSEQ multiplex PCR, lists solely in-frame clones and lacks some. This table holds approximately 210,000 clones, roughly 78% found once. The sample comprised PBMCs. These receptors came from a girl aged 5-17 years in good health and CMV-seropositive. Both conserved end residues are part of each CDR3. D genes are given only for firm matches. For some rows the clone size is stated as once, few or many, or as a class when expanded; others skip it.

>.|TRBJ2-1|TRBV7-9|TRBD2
TGTGCCAGCAGCTTAGGACTAGCGGGGGAGCAGTTCTTC
CASSLGLAGEQFF
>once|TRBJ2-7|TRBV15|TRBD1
TGTGCCACCAGCAGAGTAGTGGACAGGGGTTCCTACGAGCAGTACTTC
CATSRVVDRGSYEQYF
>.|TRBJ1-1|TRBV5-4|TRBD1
TGTGCCAGCAGTCCTACCGGGACAGGGGGCCGGGCTTTCTTT
CASSPTGTGGRAFF
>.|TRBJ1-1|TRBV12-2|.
TGTGCAAGTCGCTTAAATCCTGGGACAGGGGCGGATACTGAAGCTTTCTTT
CASRLNPGTGADTEAFF
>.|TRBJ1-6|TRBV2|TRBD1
TGTGCCAGCAGTGAAGCAGGGGGCCATCACCCCCGCTTT
CASSEAGGHHPRF
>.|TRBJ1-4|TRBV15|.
TGTGCCACCAGCAGACCAACGCAGGGGTATGAAAAACTGTTTTTT
CATSRPTQGYEKLFF
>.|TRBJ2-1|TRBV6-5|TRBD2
TGTGCCAGCACTAGCGGGGGCCCCTACAATGAGCAGTTCTTC
CASTSGGPYNEQFF
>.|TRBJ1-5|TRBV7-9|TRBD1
TGTGCCAGCAGCCGGGGGACAGAGTCACTTCAGCCCCAGCATTTT
CASSRGTESLQPQHF
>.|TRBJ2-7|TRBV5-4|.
TGTGCCAGCAGCTTGGAGGTTAGCTTCGAGCAGTACTTC
CASSLEVSFEQYF
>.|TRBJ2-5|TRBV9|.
TGTGCCAGCAGCGTAGCGCTAGCCGAAATGGGAGAGACCCAGTACTTC
CASSVALAEMGETQYF
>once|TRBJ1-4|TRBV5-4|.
TGTGCCAGCGGGAGGGGGTTGAGTGAAAAACTGTTTTTT
CASGRGLSEKLFF
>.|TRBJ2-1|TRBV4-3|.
TGCGCCAGCAGCCGGGGCCATGAGCAGTTCTTC
CASSRGHEQFF
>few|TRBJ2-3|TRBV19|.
TGTGCCAGTAGTATAAGGGAGTCGGACAGCCCAGATACGCAGTATTTT
CASSIRESDSPDTQYF
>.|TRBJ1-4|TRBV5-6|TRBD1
TGTGCCAGCAGCACACGATTGGGGGACAGTCTTAATGAAAAACTGTTTTTT
CASSTRLGDSLNEKLFF
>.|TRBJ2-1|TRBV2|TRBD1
TGTGCCTGCCCGGCCCCAGCCGGGACAGGGGATGAGCAGTTCTTC
CACPAPAGTGDEQFF
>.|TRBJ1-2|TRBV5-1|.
TGCGCCAGCCGAGGGGCTCCCGGGACAACTTATGGCTACACCTTC
CASRGAPGTTYGYTF
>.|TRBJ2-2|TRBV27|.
TGTGCCAGCAGTTTCGGCCTTAGCGGCACCGGGGAGCTGTTTTTT
CASSFGLSGTGELFF
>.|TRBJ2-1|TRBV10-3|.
TGTGCCATCAAGGGCGGGGGCGCCTCTCCGGGCAATGAGCAGTTCTTC
CAIKGGGASPGNEQFF
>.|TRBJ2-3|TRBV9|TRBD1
TGTGCCAGCAGCTCAGGGACAGGAAGCACAGATACGCAGTATTTT
CASSSGTGSTDTQYF
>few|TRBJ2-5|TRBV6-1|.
TGTGCCAGCAGTGAAACCGGGTCGTACCAAGAGACCCAGTACTTC
CASSETGSYQETQYF
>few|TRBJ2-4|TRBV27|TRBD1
TGTGCCAGCAGTTACGGGACAGAGGGGCAAAACATTCAGTACTTC
CASSYGTEGQNIQYF
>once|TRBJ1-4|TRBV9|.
TGTGCCAGCAGCGTAGATCCGGGTTCTAATGAAAAACTGTTTTTT
CASSVDPGSNEKLFF
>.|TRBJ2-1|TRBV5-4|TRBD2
TGTGCCAGCAGCCGAACGGGCGGGGCGGGGGACGGTGAGCAGTTCTTC
CASSRTGGAGDGEQFF